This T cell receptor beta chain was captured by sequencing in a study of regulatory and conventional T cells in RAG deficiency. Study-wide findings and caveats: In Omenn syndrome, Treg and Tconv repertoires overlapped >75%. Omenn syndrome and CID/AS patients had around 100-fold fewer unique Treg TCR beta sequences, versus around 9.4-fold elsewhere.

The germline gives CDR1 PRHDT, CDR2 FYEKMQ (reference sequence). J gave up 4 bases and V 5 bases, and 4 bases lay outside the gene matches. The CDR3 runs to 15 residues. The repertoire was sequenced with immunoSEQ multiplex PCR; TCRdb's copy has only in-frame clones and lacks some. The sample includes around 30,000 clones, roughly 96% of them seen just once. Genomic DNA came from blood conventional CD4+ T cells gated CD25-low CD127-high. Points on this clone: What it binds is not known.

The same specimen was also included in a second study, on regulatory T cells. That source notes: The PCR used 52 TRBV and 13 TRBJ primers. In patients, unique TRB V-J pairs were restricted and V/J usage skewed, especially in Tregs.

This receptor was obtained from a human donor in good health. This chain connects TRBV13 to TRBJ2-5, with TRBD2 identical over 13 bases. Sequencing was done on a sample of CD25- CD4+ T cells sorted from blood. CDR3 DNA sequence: TGTGCCAGCAGCAAGGGACTAGCGGGGCGAGAGACCCAGTACTTC. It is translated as CASSKGLAGRETQYF.